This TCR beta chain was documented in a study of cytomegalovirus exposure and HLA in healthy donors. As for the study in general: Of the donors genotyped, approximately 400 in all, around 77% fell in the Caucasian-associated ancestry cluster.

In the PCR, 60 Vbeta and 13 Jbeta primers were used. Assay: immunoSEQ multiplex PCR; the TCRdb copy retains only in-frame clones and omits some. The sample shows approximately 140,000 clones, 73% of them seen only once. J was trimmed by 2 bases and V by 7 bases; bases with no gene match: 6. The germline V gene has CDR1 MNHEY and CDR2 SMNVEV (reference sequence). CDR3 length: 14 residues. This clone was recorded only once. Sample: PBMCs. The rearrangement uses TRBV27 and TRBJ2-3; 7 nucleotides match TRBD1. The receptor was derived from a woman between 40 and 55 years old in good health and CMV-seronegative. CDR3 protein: CASNKQGYTDTQYF. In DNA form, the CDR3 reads TGTGCCAGCAATAAACAGGGGTACACAGATACGCAGTATTTT.